This T cell receptor (beta chain) was recorded in a study of Graves' ophthalmopathy and Graves' hyperthyroidism. RNA transcripts provided the template for amplifying TCR beta CDR3 regions. HTBI-primed RT-PCR formed the first round, and a multiplex PCR formed the second. A single record per CDR3 protein comes from TCRdb applying MiXCR to the multiplex PCR reads. The sample carries over 150,000 distinct CDR3 sequences, over 35% recorded once. The sequence was obtained from a woman aged 40-49 years with Graves' ophthalmopathy. Sequenced input: peripheral blood.

CDR3 nucleotide sequence: TGCAGTGCTGGGGGAGGGTTTGGCTACGAGCAGTACTTC. This sequence encodes CSAGGGFGYEQYF. The chain carries TRBV20-1 and TRBJ2-7; TRBD2 agrees at 7 bases. The CDR3 covers 13 residues. J gave up 3 bases and V 5 bases, and 7 bases lay outside the gene matches. Germline CDR1 DFQATT, CDR2 SNEGSKA (reference sequence).